This T cell receptor beta chain was identified in a study of blood T cell repertoires in COVID-19. As for the study in general: The samples span acute and convalescent COVID-19 from the United States, Italy and Spain. The cDNA or gDNA used as material had been derived from T cells, B-cell-depleted T cells, or PBMCs.

The CDR3 length is 15 residues. The germline V and J ends were trimmed by 2 bases and 0 bases, with 8 bases remaining between them. CDR1 and CDR2 from the germline V gene are MNHEY and SVGAGI. Original methodology: The authors estimated nucleated cell counts from reference gene primer amplification. The protocol was immunoSEQ multiplex PCR, while the TCRdb copy is restricted to in-frame clones and leaves out a portion. V and J calls and clone size are copied from that table; D and trimming were computed from the DNA. The sample shows about 170,000 clones, 85% to 90% of them seen only once. This chain links TRBV6-5 with TRBJ2-1; D gene ambiguous. The clonotype comes from a man aged 50 to 59 with active or convalescent COVID-19. The sequencing input was peripheral blood. CDR3 nucleotides: TGTGCCAGCAGTTACCAGCGTAGCTCCTACAATGAGCAGTTCTTC. Amino acid sequence: CASSYQRSSYNEQFF.